The clone carrying this T cell receptor (beta chain) came up once. What it binds is unknown. This sample was taken from a study of T cell responses to AZD1222 COVID-19 vaccine. Measured with immunoSEQ multiplex PCR; TCRdb has only the in-frame clones, and not every one. The data contain some 50,000 clones, 79% of them seen just once; the ten biggest clones take up 20% to 25%. Regarding the study as a whole: Reportedly, close to half of spike-specific TCRs are directed against unmutated variant regions. Samples come after the peak T cell response, not at day 14. The donor group comprised mostly white British people and more females; the analysis possibly underestimated clonal diversity. With two AZD1222 doses given, Spike-specific TCR breadth and depth both rose.

Germline CDR1 is MNHEY and CDR2 is SVGAGI. With 4 bases clipped from V and 7 bases from J, the junction kept 7 bases outside the gene matches. The CDR3 is 14 amino acids. This sequence joins TRBV6-5 and TRBJ1-2; 9 bases match TRBD1. The input for sequencing was peripheral blood, taken on day 0 of MenACWY control vaccination. The origin of this receptor is an adult in good health. The CDR3 loop reads CASSSGTGLRGYTF. CDR3 DNA: TGTGCCAGCAGTTCCGGGACAGGGCTTCGTGGCTACACCTTC.